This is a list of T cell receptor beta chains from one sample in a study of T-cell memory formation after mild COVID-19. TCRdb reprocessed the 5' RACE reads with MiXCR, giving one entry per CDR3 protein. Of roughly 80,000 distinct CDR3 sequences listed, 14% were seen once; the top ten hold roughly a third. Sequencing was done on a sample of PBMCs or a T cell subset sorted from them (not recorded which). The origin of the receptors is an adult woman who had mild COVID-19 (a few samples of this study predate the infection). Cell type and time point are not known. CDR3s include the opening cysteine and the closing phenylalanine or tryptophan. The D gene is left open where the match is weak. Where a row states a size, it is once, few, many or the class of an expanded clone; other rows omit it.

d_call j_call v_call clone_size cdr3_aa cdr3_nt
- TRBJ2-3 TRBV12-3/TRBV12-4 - CASSTSLGGLDTQYF TGTGCCAGCAGTACTTCACTCGGCGGGTTAGATACGCAGTATTTT
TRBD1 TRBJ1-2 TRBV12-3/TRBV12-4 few CASSPPGQNYVGYTF TGTGCCAGCAGTCCGCCGGGACAGAACTATGTTGGCTACACCTTC
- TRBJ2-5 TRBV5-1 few CASSLVGIETQYF TGCGCCAGCAGCTTGGTCGGGATCGAGACCCAGTACTTC
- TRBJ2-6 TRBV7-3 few CASSPPGTPSSGANVLTF TGTGCCAGCAGTCCCCCCGGGACACCTAGCTCTGGGGCCAACGTCCTGACTTTC
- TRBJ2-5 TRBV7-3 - CASSASGTAGETQYF TGTGCCAGCAGCGCCTCCGGGACAGCGGGAGAGACCCAGTACTTC
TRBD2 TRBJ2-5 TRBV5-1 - CASSSFATLTSGEETQYF TGCGCCAGCAGCTCTTTCGCCACCTTGACTAGCGGGGAAGAGACCCAGTACTTC
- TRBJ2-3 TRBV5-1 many CASSSSASGTDTQYF TGCGCCAGCAGCTCCTCCGCAAGCGGCACAGATACGCAGTATTTT
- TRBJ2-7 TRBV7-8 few CASSLAASSYEQYF TGTGCCAGCAGCTTGGCTGCTAGCTCCTACGAGCAGTACTTC
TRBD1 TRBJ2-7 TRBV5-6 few CASSATQGSEQYF TGTGCCAGCAGCGCGACACAGGGGTCCGAGCAGTACTTC
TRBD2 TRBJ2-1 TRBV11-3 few CASSSLAGANNEQFF TGTGCCAGCAGCTCATTAGCGGGAGCGAACAATGAGCAGTTCTTC
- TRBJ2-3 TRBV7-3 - CASSSDTRSTDTQYF TGTGCCAGCAGCTCGGACACTAGAAGCACAGATACGCAGTATTTT
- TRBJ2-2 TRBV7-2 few CASSFTRELFF TGTGCCAGCAGCTTTACCCGGGAGCTGTTTTTT
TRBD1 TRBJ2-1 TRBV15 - CATNHYRDRGDDEQFF TGTGCCACCAACCACTACCGGGACAGGGGAGATGATGAGCAGTTCTTC
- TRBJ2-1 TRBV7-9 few CASSLEDRSYNEQFF TGTGCCAGCAGCTTAGAGGACCGCTCCTACAATGAGCAGTTCTTC
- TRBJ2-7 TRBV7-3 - CASSLSGFDEQYF TGTGCCAGCAGCTTATCTGGTTTCGACGAGCAGTACTTC
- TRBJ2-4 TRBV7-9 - CASSRHGEDGKNIQYF TGTGCCAGCAGCCGTCACGGGGAAGACGGCAAAAACATTCAGTACTTC
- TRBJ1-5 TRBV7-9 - CASSLNSNQPQHF TGTGCCAGCAGCCTCAATAGCAATCAGCCACAGCATTTT
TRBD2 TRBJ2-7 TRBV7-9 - CASSSRLGGRGDYEQYF TGTGCCAGCAGCTCGCGATTAGGCGGGAGAGGCGACTACGAGCAGTACTTC
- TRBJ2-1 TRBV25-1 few CASSVAEYEQFF TGTGCCAGCAGCGTGGCGGAGTATGAGCAGTTCTTC
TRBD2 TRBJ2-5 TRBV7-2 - CASSLEGLAQETQYF TGTGCCAGCAGCTTAGAAGGACTAGCACAAGAGACCCAGTACTTC
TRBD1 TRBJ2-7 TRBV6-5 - CASSSTWAGTGIYEQYF TGTGCCAGCAGTTCCACCTGGGCTGGGACAGGCATTTACGAGCAGTACTTC
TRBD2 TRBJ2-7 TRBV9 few CASSAFRLAVRRSYEQYF TGTGCCAGCAGCGCGTTCCGACTAGCGGTTAGGAGGTCCTACGAGCAGTACTTC
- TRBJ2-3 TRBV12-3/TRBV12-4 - CASSLKPSADTQYF TGTGCCAGCAGTTTGAAACCTTCCGCAGATACGCAGTATTTT
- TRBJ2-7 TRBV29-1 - CSVRWKGSYEQYF TGCAGCGTTAGATGGAAGGGCTCCTACGAGCAGTACTTC
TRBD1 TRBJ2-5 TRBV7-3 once CASSSPGTGSETQYF TGTGCCAGCAGCTCGCCAGGGACAGGTTCCGAGACCCAGTACTTC
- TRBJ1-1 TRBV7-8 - CASSPRWVGRMNTEAFF TGTGCCAGCAGCCCGCGATGGGTGGGACGAATGAACACTGAAGCTTTCTTT
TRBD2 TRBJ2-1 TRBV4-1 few CASSQVSGGSSYNEQFF TGCGCCAGCAGCCAGGTTAGCGGGGGCAGCTCCTACAATGAGCAGTTCTTC
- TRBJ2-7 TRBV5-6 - CASSSGERPYEQYF TGTGCCAGCAGCTCGGGGGAGCGACCTTACGAGCAGTACTTC
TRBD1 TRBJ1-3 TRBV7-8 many CASSITKDRVGNTIYF TGTGCCAGCAGCATCACTAAGGACAGGGTTGGAAACACCATATATTTT
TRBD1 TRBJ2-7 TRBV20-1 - CSAAGDSYEQYF TGCAGTGCTGCAGGGGACAGCTACGAGCAGTACTTC
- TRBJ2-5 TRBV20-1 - CSARPHEGFQETQYF TGCAGTGCTAGACCTCATGAGGGTTTCCAAGAGACCCAGTACTTC
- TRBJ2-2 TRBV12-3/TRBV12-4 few CASSLARGNLRNTGELFF TGTGCCAGCAGTTTAGCCCGCGGGAACCTGAGGAACACCGGGGAGCTGTTTTTT
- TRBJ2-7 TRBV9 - CASSVLDSTYEQYF TGTGCCAGCAGCGTACTTGACTCCACCTACGAGCAGTACTTC
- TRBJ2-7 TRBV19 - CASSISRAPYEQYF TGTGCCAGTAGTATTTCCAGGGCCCCCTACGAGCAGTACTTC
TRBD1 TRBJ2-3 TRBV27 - CASSLFFGDRVLMRGGTDTQYF TGTGCCAGCAGTTTATTTTTCGGGGACAGGGTGCTGATGCGGGGAGGCACAGATACGCAGTATTTT
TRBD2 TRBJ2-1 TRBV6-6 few CASREPGLGNEQFF TGTGCCAGCAGAGAACCGGGACTAGGGAATGAGCAGTTCTTC
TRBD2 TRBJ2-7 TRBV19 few CASSIGLAGYEQYF TGTGCCAGTAGTATCGGACTAGCGGGATACGAGCAGTACTTC
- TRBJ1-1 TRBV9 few CASSVDEVRNTEAFF TGTGCCAGCAGCGTAGATGAAGTCCGAAACACTGAAGCTTTCTTT
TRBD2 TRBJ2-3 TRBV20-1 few CSARDALAGRVTDTQYF TGCAGTGCTAGAGATGCACTAGCCGGGAGGGTCACAGATACGCAGTATTTT
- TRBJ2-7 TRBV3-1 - CASSQGGGRDEQYF TGTGCCAGCAGCCAAGGCGGAGGTCGCGACGAGCAGTACTTC
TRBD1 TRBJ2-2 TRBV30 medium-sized CAWSWGQPTGELFF TGTGCCTGGAGTTGGGGACAGCCCACCGGGGAGCTGTTTTTT
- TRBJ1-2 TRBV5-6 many CASRTEAYGYTF TGTGCCAGCAGGACAGAGGCCTATGGCTACACCTTC
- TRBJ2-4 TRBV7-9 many CASSLSGLLLAKNIQYF TGTGCCAGCAGCTTATCGGGACTTCTTTTAGCCAAAAACATTCAGTACTTC
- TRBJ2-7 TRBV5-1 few CASSLEAGGAYEQYF TGCGCCAGCAGCTTGGAAGCAGGGGGGGCCTACGAGCAGTACTTC
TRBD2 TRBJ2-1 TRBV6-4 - CASSEVAGDLTEQFF TGTGCCAGCAGTGAGGTAGCGGGAGACCTCACTGAGCAGTTCTTC
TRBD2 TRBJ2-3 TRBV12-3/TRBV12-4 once CDSSLLAGPLTQYF TGTGACAGCAGCCTTCTAGCGGGGCCCCTTACGCAGTATTTT
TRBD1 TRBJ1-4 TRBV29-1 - CSVPGQGNEKLFF TGCAGCGTCCCGGGACAGGGCAATGAAAAACTGTTTTTT
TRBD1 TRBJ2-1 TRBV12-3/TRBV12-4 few CASGQGGSYNEQFF TGTGCCAGTGGACAGGGCGGCTCCTACAATGAGCAGTTCTTC
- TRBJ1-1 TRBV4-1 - CASSQNSRVTEAFF TGCGCCAGCAGCCAGAACAGCAGGGTCACTGAAGCTTTCTTT